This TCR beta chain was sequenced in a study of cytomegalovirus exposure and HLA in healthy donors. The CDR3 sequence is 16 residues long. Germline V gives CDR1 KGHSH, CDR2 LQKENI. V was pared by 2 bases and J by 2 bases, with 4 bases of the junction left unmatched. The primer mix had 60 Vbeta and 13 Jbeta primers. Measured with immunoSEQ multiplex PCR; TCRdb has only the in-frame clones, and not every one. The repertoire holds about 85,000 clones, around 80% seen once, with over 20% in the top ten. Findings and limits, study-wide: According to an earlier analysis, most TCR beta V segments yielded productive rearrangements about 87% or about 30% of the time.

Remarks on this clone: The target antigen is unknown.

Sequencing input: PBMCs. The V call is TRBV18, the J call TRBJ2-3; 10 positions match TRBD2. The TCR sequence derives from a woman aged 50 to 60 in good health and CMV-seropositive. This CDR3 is CASSPRGLATTDTQYF. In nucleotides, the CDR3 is TGTGCCAGCTCACCAAGGGGACTAGCGACCACAGATACGCAGTATTTT.